One and the same sample provided the 22 T cell receptor beta chains below, sequenced in a study of cytomegalovirus exposure and HLA in healthy donors. PCR amplification relied on 60 Vbeta primers (plus 13 Jbeta primers). The data were produced by immunoSEQ multiplex PCR, yet TCRdb's version contains in-frame clones alone and is incomplete. The table shows about 140,000 clones, with approximately 80% occurring only once. Input material: PBMCs. The receptors here all came from a female donor in good health and CMV-seropositive.

The rearrangement links TRBV7-9 to TRBJ2-1; TRBD1 aligns across 7 bases. V gave up 5 bases and J gave up 0 bases; unmatched junction bases: 4. CDR1 and CDR2 from the germline V gene are SEHNR and FQNEAQ (reference sequence). The CDR3 extends over 15 amino acids. CDR3 nucleotides: TGTGCCAGCAGCCTCACAGGGGACTCCTACAATGAGCAGTTCTTC. This gives the protein CASSLTGDSYNEQFF.

The chain is built from TRBV27 and TRBJ2-1, with D possibly TRBD2 on 7 matching bases. Germline loops: CDR1 MNHEY, CDR2 SMNVEV (reference sequence). This CDR3 is built from 14 residues. With 8 bases removed from V and 2 bases from J, the gap between germline ends came to 13 bases. The DNA for the CDR3 is TGTGCCAGCCTGGGGGCGGGAGCCTACAATGAGCAGTTCTTC. This encodes CASLGAGAYNEQFF.

This clone has only one observation. V usage is TRBV19 and J usage is TRBJ2-5; D is perhaps TRBD1 (6 bases). The CDR3 spans 12 residues. Germline V lookup: CDR1 LNHDA, CDR2 SQIVND (reference sequence). The germline V and J ends were trimmed by 5 bases and 7 bases, with 11 bases remaining between them. The CDR3 region is CASSGRGGTQYF. CDR3 bases: TGTGCCAGTAGTGGCCGAGGGGGGACCCAGTACTTC.

This chain uses TRBV4-2 with TRBJ2-1, with TRBD2 matching 9 bases. The CDR3 is 15 amino acids. CDR1 is LGHNA, CDR2 YNFKEQ, per germline. Germline trimming cut 3 bases from V and 7 bases from J; bases unmatched to any gene: 7. The CDR3 DNA is TGTGCCAGCAGCCATACGGTAGCGGGAGTGAATGAGCAGTTCTTC. Residues: CASSHTVAGVNEQFF.

CDR3 amino acids: CAISESLAGGRTDTQYF. As DNA, the CDR3 is TGTGCCATCAGTGAGTCGCTAGCGGGGGGACGCACAGATACGCAGTATTTT. The chain recombines TRBV10-3 with TRBJ2-3, with 11 bases lining up with TRBD2. The CDR3 loop spans 17 amino acids. After removal of 0 bases from V and 1 base from J, the junction contained 3 bases not matched to a gene. The germline V gene encodes CDR1 ENHRY and CDR2 SYGVKD.

This clone was detected a few times. The chain employs TRBV5-4 and TRBJ2-7; 7 bases agree with TRBD1. Germline V gives CDR1 SGHNT, CDR2 YYREEE (reference sequence). The CDR3 totals 14 residues. The trim removed 4 bases at V and 5 bases at J, leaving 9 bases unmatched. The CDR3 region has the DNA TGTGCCAGCAGCCGCCGGGACAGAAACGACGAGCAGTACTTC. Residues: CASSRRDRNDEQYF.

This sequence joins TRBV30 and TRBJ1-6; 8 nucleotides line up with TRBD1. The CDR3 consists of 17 residues. The germline CDR1 and CDR2 sequences are GTSNPN and SVGIG (reference sequence). V shed 4 bases, J shed 0 bases, and the junction held 8 bases outside the gene matches. The chain's CDR3 is CAWKPRDRRSYNSPLHF. The CDR3 DNA sequence: TGTGCCTGGAAGCCCCGGGACAGGCGCTCCTATAATTCACCCCTCCACTTT.

As for this clone: This CDR3 is also generated by other DNA sequences in the sample. The V and J genes are TRBV6-5 and TRBJ1-5, with TRBD1 as a possible D gene (6 bases). The V and J ends lost 2 bases and 4 bases respectively, with 6 bases between them. CDR1 MNHEY and CDR2 SVGAGI come from the germline V gene. This CDR3 comprises 13 residues. In nucleotides, the CDR3 is TGTGCCAGCAGTTACGACAGGAATCAGCCCCAGCATTTT. Translated, it gives CASSYDRNQPQHF.

The chain links TRBV6-5 to TRBJ2-5, with 9 bases fitting TRBD1. CDR1 is MNHEY and CDR2 is SVGAGI in the germline V gene. This CDR3 has 15 residues. The junction had 14 bases not matched to a gene; V was cut back by 10 bases and J by 5 bases. The CDR3 coding sequence is TGTGCCACCGCCCCGCCGGGACAGGGATTGGAGACCCAGTACTTC. Translation gives CATAPPGQGLETQYF.

This clone was observed a handful of times. The chain recombines TRBV5-5 with TRBJ2-2; TRBD2 matches 8 bases. V was clipped by 2 bases and J by 3 bases; unmatched bases: 12. This CDR3 has 18 residues. Germline V gene lookup returns CDR1 SGHKS and CDR2 YYEKEE (reference sequence). The CDR3 coding sequence is TGTGCCAGCAGCTTAACTAGCGGAGAAGGGGAATACACCGGGGAGCTGTTTTTT. This encodes CASSLTSGEGEYTGELFF. Based on the CDR3 plus reference TRBV5-5 and TRBJ2-2, the full variable domain is DAGVTQSPTHLIKTRGQQVTLRCSPISGHKSVSWYQQVLGQGPQFIFQYYEKEERGRGNFPDRFSARQFPNYSSELNVNALLLGDSALYLCASSLTSGEGEYTGELFFGEGSRLTVL.

The chain couples TRBV4-2 to TRBJ2-7; D is unclear. This CDR3 spans 14 amino acids. Germline CDR1 LGHNA, CDR2 YNFKEQ. V was trimmed by 0 bases and J by 2 bases, leaving 8 bases between them. As DNA, the CDR3 is TGTGCCAGCAGCCAAGAGAGGCTAGCCTACGAGCAGTACTTC. This codes for CASSQERLAYEQYF.

This sequence joins TRBV11-3 and TRBJ1-1; D unresolved. The CDR3 runs 13 residues. Germline V gene sequence: CDR1 SGHNT, CDR2 YENEEA. V lost 4 bases to trimming and J lost 0 bases, with 6 bases between them. CDR3 region: CASSYQVNTEAFF. For the CDR3, the DNA is TGTGCCAGCAGCTACCAGGTGAACACTGAAGCTTTCTTT.

This chain connects TRBV5-1 to TRBJ2-1; weak D call: TRBD1 (7 bases). Germline lookup yields CDR1 SGHRS and CDR2 YFSETQ. Deletions cut 7 bases from V and 0 bases from J, with 14 bases between. This CDR3 has 15 amino acids. The CDR3 protein is CASDRVGGSYNEQFF. CDR3 nucleotides: TGCGCCAGCGACAGGGTGGGAGGCTCCTACAATGAGCAGTTCTTC. Supplemented by reference TRBV5-1 and TRBJ2-1, the full variable domain reads KAGVTQTPRYLIKTRGQQVTLSCSPISGHRSVSWYQQTPGQGLQFLFEYFSETQRNKGNFPGRFSGRQFSNSRSEMNVSTLELGDSALYLCASDRVGGSYNEQFFGPGTRLTVL.

The rearrangement joins TRBV14 to TRBJ2-1; D is unclear. From germline, CDR1 is SGHDN and CDR2 FVKESK. The CDR3 has 12 residues. V gave up 0 bases and J gave up 14 bases, with 11 bases separating them. The CDR3 DNA reads as TGTGCCAGCAGCCAAGATTTGGCTAGTAAGTTCTTC. It encodes CASSQDLASKFF.

The CDR3, as DNA: TGCGCCAGCAGCCTGGAGAGGCCAAATGAAAAACTGTTTTTT. Translation: CASSLERPNEKLFF. V is TRBV5-1 and J is TRBJ1-4, with D uncertain. The CDR3 length is 14 residues. Germline V gene sequence: CDR1 SGHRS, CDR2 YFSETQ. The V gene lost 4 bases and the J gene lost 5 bases, with 12 bases spanning the gap.

The genes are TRBV6-1 and TRBJ2-1, with D perhaps matching TRBD2 (6 bases). Germline CDR1 is MNHNS and CDR2 is SASEGT. V lost 2 bases, J lost 5 bases, and 13 bases lay in between. This CDR3 comprises 15 residues. The CDR3 loop reads CASSERGGVNNEQFF. CDR3 DNA: TGTGCCAGCAGTGAACGAGGCGGGGTTAACAATGAGCAGTTCTTC.

The chain uses TRBV14 and TRBJ1-1, with D unresolved. The CDR3 sequence is 15 residues long. Per the germline V gene, CDR1 is SGHDN and CDR2 is FVKESK. The V end was cut by 0 bases, the J end by 2 bases, with 10 bases between. CDR3: CASSQDWAGNTEAFF. CDR3 sequence (DNA): TGTGCCAGCAGCCAAGATTGGGCAGGAAACACTGAAGCTTTCTTT.

The V call is TRBV30, the J call TRBJ2-4, with 9 bases fitting TRBD1. The CDR3 loop spans 15 amino acids. Germline V gene lookup returns CDR1 GTSNPN and CDR2 SVGIG (reference sequence). V was clipped by 2 bases and J by 7 bases; unmatched bases: 9. CDR3: CAWSTEDRGYNIQYF. The CDR3 region has the DNA TGTGCCTGGAGTACGGAAGACAGGGGGTACAACATTCAGTACTTC. Drawing the rest from reference TRBV30 and TRBJ2-4, the complete variable domain is SQTIHQWPATLVQPVGSPLSLECTVEGTSNPNLYWYRQAAGRGLQLLFYSVGIGQISSEVPQNLSASRPQDRQFILSSKKLLLSDSGFYLCAWSTEDRGYNIQYFGAGTRLSVL.

Notes on this clone: A junction end diverges from the germline sequence, so it may reflect a read error. V is TRBV27 and J is TRBJ2-1; 9 bases align to TRBD2. The CDR3 totals 16 residues. Germline loops: CDR1 MNHEY, CDR2 SMNVEV (reference sequence). CDR3 sequence reads: CASGYGASGTGADLVF. The CDR3 DNA is TGTGCCAGCGGCTATGGGGCTAGCGGGACTGGGGCCGATCTGGTCTTC.

V and J are TRBV6-5 and TRBJ2-7; 7 bases fit TRBD2. The germline CDR1 and CDR2 sequences are MNHEY and SVGAGI. The CDR3 sequence is 12 residues long. With V trimmed by 11 bases and J by 5 bases, 9 bases remained unmatched. The CDR3 region is CASRGDLDEQYF. The CDR3 DNA is TGTGCCTCCCGGGGGGACTTGGACGAGCAGTACTTC.

The chain employs TRBV10-1 and TRBJ2-5; 7 nucleotides line up with TRBD1. V trimming: 3 bases; J trimming: 2 bases; junction bases outside the gene matches: 9. The CDR3 spans 16 residues. CDR1 is WNHNN, CDR2 SYGVQD, per germline (reference sequence). CDR3 residues: CASSEGDRVQQETQYF. The DNA of the CDR3 is TGCGCCAGCAGTGAAGGTGACAGGGTACAACAAGAGACCCAGTACTTC.

The chain joins TRBV28 to TRBJ2-7, with D perhaps matching TRBD1 (5 bases). Trimming left V 6 bases short and J 3 bases short, with 12 bases between. This CDR3 contains 13 residues. Germline CDR1 and CDR2: MDHEN and SYDVKM. In DNA form, the CDR3 reads TGTGCCAGCAGCGGCAGGGTCGGCTACGAGCAGTACTTC. It yields the protein CASSGRVGYEQYF.